The 27 T cell receptor beta chains listed next were all sequenced from one sample in a study of post-analysis software for immune sequencing data. For these receptors, no antigen is known. Study-wide results and limits: Controls showed lower frequencies than patients for roughly five TRBV segments, and TRBV5-6, TRBV5-1 and TRBV20-1 were among these.

The library was made from cDNA and included unique molecular identifiers. From the PCR reads, TCRdb called clonotypes with MiXCR, one entry per CDR3 protein. The table lists hundreds of thousands of distinct CDR3 sequences, around 50% of them singletons. Sample: blood. The receptors originated from a girl aged 10 to 17 with multiple sclerosis.

J is TRBJ2-7 and V is TRBV3-1; D perhaps matches TRBD2 (5 bases). Germline V lookup: CDR1 LGHDT, CDR2 YNNKEL (reference sequence). CDR3 length equals 16 residues. The germline V and J ends were trimmed by 0 bases and 4 bases, with 16 bases remaining between them. The DNA of the CDR3 is TGTGCCAGCAGCCAAGAGGGCTGGCGGACTTTATACGAGCAGTACTTC. It codes for CASSQEGWRTLYEQYF.

This clonotype occurred once. The J gene is TRBJ2-5, the V gene TRBV28; 7 nucleotides line up with TRBD1. Germline V lookup: CDR1 MDHEN, CDR2 SYDVKM. The CDR3 extends over 15 amino acids. V shed 7 bases and J 1 base; nucleotides not matched to a gene: 9. The CDR3 sequence is CASTIPGQAQETQYF. The DNA of the CDR3 is TGTGCCAGCACGATCCCTGGACAGGCCCAAGAGACCCAGTACTTC.

The gene calls are TRBV6-5 and TRBJ1-2, with D possibly being TRBD1 (5 bases). V lost 2 bases, J lost 8 bases, and 15 bases lay in between. CDR1 MNHEY and CDR2 SVGAGI come from the germline V gene. This CDR3 is 14 amino acids long. For the CDR3, the DNA is TGTGCCAGCAGTTACCTGCAGGGAAGACGAGGCTACACCTTC. It translates to CASSYLQGRRGYTF.

This clonotype was recorded a few times. The V call is TRBV27, the J call TRBJ2-1; D possibly corresponds to TRBD1 (5 bases). The length of the CDR3 is 15 residues. The V end lost 5 bases, the J end lost 4 bases, and 15 bases lay between the germline ends. The germline V gene has CDR1 MNHEY and CDR2 SMNVEV (reference sequence). The CDR3 loop reads CASSAAHQGYNEQFF. CDR3 DNA sequence: TGTGCCAGCAGTGCAGCGCATCAGGGATACAATGAGCAGTTCTTC.

This clonotype was counted once. The V call is TRBV7-2, the J call TRBJ1-1, with 7 bases that match TRBD1. Per germline, CDR1 SGHTA and CDR2 FQGNSA. The CDR3 sequence is 15 residues long. The trim removed 1 base at V and 1 base at J, leaving 3 bases unmatched. CDR3 region: CASSLGGTANTEAFF. The CDR3 coding sequence is TGTGCCAGCAGCTTAGGCGGGACAGCGAACACTGAAGCTTTCTTT.

The V and J genes are TRBV29-1 and TRBJ2-1; 9 bases agree with TRBD2. The CDR3 sequence is 11 residues long. Germline CDR1 reads SQVTM; CDR2 reads ANQGSEA. V was clipped by 3 bases and J by 13 bases; unmatched bases: 4. The CDR3 coding sequence is TGCAGCGTTGACAGCGGGAGGTCACAGTTCTTC. This translates into CSVDSGRSQFF.

The rearrangement joins TRBV20-1 to TRBJ2-7, with 9 nucleotides matching TRBD1. The CDR3 contains 15 residues. V lost 1 base to trimming and J lost 4 bases; unmatched junction nucleotides: 8. Germline V CDR1 and CDR2: DFQATT, SNEGSKA (reference sequence). CDR3 nucleotide sequence: TGCAGTGCTAGAGTTATGGGACAGGGTGGTTACGAGCAGTACTTC. Translated: CSARVMGQGGYEQYF.

V usage is TRBV29-1 and J usage is TRBJ2-3, with TRBD2 matching over 7 bases. Losses at the gene ends were 5 bases for V and 0 bases for J; bases not matched to a gene: 2. The CDR3 is 13 amino acids. CDR1 SQVTM and CDR2 ANQGSEA come from the germline V gene. The CDR3 bases are TGCAGCGTTTGGGGGGGGAGCACAGATACGCAGTATTTT. Protein: CSVWGGSTDTQYF.

This clonotype appeared a few times. The junction departs from the called germline gene at one end, perhaps through a read error. This chain connects TRBV7-9 to TRBJ1-2; no firm D call. Germline assignment: CDR1 SEHNR and CDR2 FQNEAQ (reference sequence). This CDR3 is built from 13 residues. The DNA for the CDR3 is TGCGCCAGCAGCTTGGCTGAGAACTATGGCTACACCTTC. Protein: CASSLAENYGYTF.

V usage is TRBV14 and J usage is TRBJ2-5; the match to TRBD1 covers 10 bases. The J call is doubtful: the DNA matches TRBJ2-7 better. The length of the CDR3 is 16 residues. From germline, CDR1 is SGHDN and CDR2 FVKESK. The CDR3, as DNA: TGTGCCAGCAGCCAAGACATTGGACAGGGGGTGTACGAGCAGTACTTC. Translation gives CASSQDIGQGVYEQYF.

This clonotype has more than one count but fewer than ten. The chain has TRBV4-1 and TRBJ1-2; 10 bases line up with TRBD1. Germline V gene sequence: CDR1 MGHRA, CDR2 YSYEKL. V was clipped by 6 bases and J by 8 bases; unmatched bases: 6. The CDR3 has 13 residues. The CDR3 DNA reads as TGCGCCAGCAGGGGACAGGGGAATGTGGGCTACACCTTC. This gives the protein CASRGQGNVGYTF.

The chain combines TRBV2 with TRBJ2-7; a weak D match, TRBD2 (6 bases). V lost 4 bases to trimming and J lost 3 bases, with 10 bases between them. The CDR3 length is 13 residues. The germline V gene encodes CDR1 SNHLY and CDR2 FYNNEI. Here the CDR3 DNA reads TGTGCCAGCAGTGGTTGGGGGGACTACGAGCAGTACTTC. Residues: CASSGWGDYEQYF.

This chain connects TRBV12-5 to TRBJ2-1; no reliable D call. The V end was cut by 5 bases, the J end by 8 bases, with 10 bases between. Germline V gene sequence: CDR1 LGHNT, CDR2 FRNRAP. This CDR3 spans 12 amino acids. The CDR3 loop reads CASGLSVDEQFF. The DNA for the CDR3 is TGTGCTAGTGGTCTCTCGGTTGATGAGCAGTTCTTC.

The chain uses TRBV7-2 and TRBJ1-2; 7 bases map to TRBD1. The trim removed 4 bases at V and 6 bases at J, leaving 8 bases unmatched. The CDR3 length is 14 residues. The germline gives CDR1 SGHTA, CDR2 FQGNSA. In DNA form, the CDR3 reads TGTGCCAGCAGCTCGCTAGCCGGGACAGATGGCTACACCTTC. Translating it yields CASSSLAGTDGYTF.

In this sample, this clonotype turned up a few times. The chain has TRBV29-1 and TRBJ2-3; 7 bases line up with TRBD1. Germline lookup yields CDR1 SQVTM and CDR2 ANQGSEA. The V and J ends lost 6 bases and 4 bases, in that order; junction bases with no gene match: 7. The CDR3 is made up of 13 amino acids. Written as DNA, the CDR3 is TGCAGCGTCGGACAGGCTGGTGCAGATACGCAGTATTTT. Amino acid sequence: CSVGQAGADTQYF.

This clonotype occurred a few times. The chain combines TRBV5-1 with TRBJ2-5; D possibly uses TRBD1 or TRBD2 (5 bases each). The CDR3 spans 14 residues. Trimming pared 7 bases from V and 1 base from J, leaving 14 bases between. Germline V CDR1 and CDR2: SGHRS, YFSETQ. CDR3 amino acids: CASAQPGGQETQYF. The CDR3 DNA is TGCGCCAGCGCTCAGCCTGGGGGCCAAGAGACCCAGTACTTC.

This chain connects TRBV5-5 to TRBJ1-1, with TRBD1 matching 7 bases. The CDR3 is made up of 16 amino acids. Germline V lookup: CDR1 SGHKS, CDR2 YYEKEE (reference sequence). Trimming removed 2 bases from V and 0 bases from J; junction bases left unmatched: 7. The CDR3 DNA follows: TGTGCCAGCAGCTTACGACAGGGAGAGGTGAACACTGAAGCTTTCTTT. Translated, it gives CASSLRQGEVNTEAFF.

This clonotype was counted a single time. The chain uses TRBV20-1 and TRBJ2-5; TRBD1 aligns across 11 bases. This CDR3 comprises 15 residues. Germline CDR1 and CDR2: DFQATT and SNEGSKA (reference sequence). The V and J ends lost 6 bases and 14 bases, in that order; junction bases with no gene match: 20. The CDR3 here is CSARTGGHLGYEQYF. For the CDR3, the DNA is TGCAGTGCAAGGACAGGGGGCCATCTGGGCTACGAGCAATACTTC.

The chain joins TRBV12-3 or TRBV12-4 to TRBJ2-1, with 15 bases matching TRBD2. Trimming at V came to 4 bases and at J to 12 bases, leaving 7 bases not matched to a gene. The CDR3 has 15 residues. The CDR3 bases are TGTGCCAGCAGTTCCCTCGGGACTAGCGGGGGGCCGCAGTTCTTC. It yields the protein CASSSLGTSGGPQFF.

The chain joins TRBV2 to TRBJ1-2; D gene ambiguous. V shed 4 bases and J shed 4 bases, with 10 bases lying between them. Germline V gene sequence: CDR1 SNHLY, CDR2 FYNNEI. The CDR3 is 13 residues long. This CDR3 reads CASSGGDTYGYTF. CDR3 nucleotides: TGTGCCAGCAGTGGGGGAGATACCTATGGCTACACCTTC.

V usage is TRBV7-2 and J usage is TRBJ1-2; 11 nucleotides line up with TRBD1. V lost 5 bases and J lost 8; bases outside the gene matches: 16. The germline V gene encodes CDR1 SGHTA and CDR2 FQGNSA. The CDR3 spans 17 residues. The CDR3 here is CASSPTGTGGRLGGYTF. CDR3 coding DNA: TGTGCCAGCAGCCCGACCGGGACAGGGGGGCGCCTCGGCGGCTACACCTTC.

The chain couples TRBV29-1 to TRBJ2-3; 9 nucleotides match TRBD2. This CDR3 has 15 residues. In germline, CDR1 is SQVTM, CDR2 ANQGSEA. Trimming took 1 base from V and 3 from J; bases not matched to a gene: 5. CDR3 protein: CSVEGVSGRTDTQYF. The CDR3 coding sequence is TGCAGCGTTGAAGGAGTGAGCGGGAGGACAGATACGCAGTATTTT.

This clonotype turned up a few times. The chain recombines TRBV12-3 or TRBV12-4 with TRBJ2-7; no clear D gene. Trimming cost V 2 bases and J 0 bases, with 8 bases left between them. CDR3 length: 14 residues. CDR3 amino acids: CASSLSARSYEQYF. The CDR3 bases are TGTGCCAGCAGTTTATCAGCCCGCTCCTACGAGCAGTACTTC.

The V gene is TRBV29-1, the J gene TRBJ2-1; possible D gene TRBD2, 6 bases. There are 16 residues in the CDR3. Germline assignment: CDR1 SQVTM and CDR2 ANQGSEA. Trimming left V 3 bases short and J 4 bases short, with 19 bases between. CDR3 sequence (DNA): TGCAGCGTTGACTCGGGACTCATTGGACCATACAATGAGCAGTTCTTC. As protein: CSVDSGLIGPYNEQFF.

The chain recombines TRBV21-1 with TRBJ2-7; the table assigns TRBD1, which was not confirmed against the DNA. TRBV21-1 is classified as a pseudogene. The length of the CDR3 is 18 residues. CDR3 in DNA: TGTGCCAGCAGCAAAGTTGATAGGACAGGCCCCCTACCCCACGAGCAGTACTTC. This encodes CASSKVDRTGPLPHEQYF.

In this sample, this clonotype turned up a few times. The gene calls are TRBV6-5 and TRBJ2-5; D is possibly TRBD2 (5 bases). The CDR3 is 17 amino acids. V lost 0 bases, J lost 11 bases, and 25 bases lay in between. The V gene's germline CDR1 is MNHEY and CDR2 SVGAGI. In DNA, the CDR3 is TGTGCCAGCAGTTACTCCCCTAATCTACTTGGGAGAGAGGAGCAGTACTTC. Its translation: CASSYSPNLLGREEQYF.

J is TRBJ1-2 and V is TRBV4-1; TRBD1 agrees at 8 bases. The J segment lost 3 bases and the V segment lost 4 bases, leaving 7 bases of the junction unmatched. CDR1 is MGHRA, CDR2 YSYEKL, per germline. There are 15 residues in the CDR3. CDR3 bases: TGCGCCAGCAGCCGAGACCCGACAGGGGACTATGGCTACACCTTC. Protein sequence: CASSRDPTGDYGYTF.